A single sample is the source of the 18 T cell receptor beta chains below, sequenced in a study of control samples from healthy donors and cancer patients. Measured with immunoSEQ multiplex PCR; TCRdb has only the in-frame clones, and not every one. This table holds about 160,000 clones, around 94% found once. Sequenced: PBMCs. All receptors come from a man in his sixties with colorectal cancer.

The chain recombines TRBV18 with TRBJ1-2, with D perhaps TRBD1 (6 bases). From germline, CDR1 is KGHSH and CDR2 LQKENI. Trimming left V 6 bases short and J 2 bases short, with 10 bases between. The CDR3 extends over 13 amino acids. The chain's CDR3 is CASSRGQNYGYTF. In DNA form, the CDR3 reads TGTGCCAGCTCCCGAGGACAGAACTATGGCTACACCTTC.

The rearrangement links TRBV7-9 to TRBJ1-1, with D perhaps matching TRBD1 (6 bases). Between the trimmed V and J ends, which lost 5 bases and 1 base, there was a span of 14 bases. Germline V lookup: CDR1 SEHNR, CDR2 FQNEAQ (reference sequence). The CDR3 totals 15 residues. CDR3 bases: TGTGCCAGCAGCGCGGACAGCTTAAGGAACACTGAAGCTTTCTTT. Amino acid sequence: CASSADSLRNTEAFF. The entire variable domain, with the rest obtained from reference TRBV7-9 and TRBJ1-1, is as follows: DTGVSQNPRHKITKRGQNVTFRCDPISEHNRLYWYRQTLGQGPEFLTYFQNEAQLEKSRLLSDRFSAERPKGSFSTLEIQRTEQGDSAMYLCASSADSLRNTEAFFGQGTRLTVV.

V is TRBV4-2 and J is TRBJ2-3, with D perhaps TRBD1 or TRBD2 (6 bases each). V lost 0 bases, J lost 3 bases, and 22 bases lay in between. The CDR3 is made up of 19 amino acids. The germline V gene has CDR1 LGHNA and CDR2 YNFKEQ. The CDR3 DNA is TGTGCCAGCAGCCAAGATACAGGGTTCGGCGGGGATGGGACAGATACGCAGTATTTT. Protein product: CASSQDTGFGGDGTDTQYF.

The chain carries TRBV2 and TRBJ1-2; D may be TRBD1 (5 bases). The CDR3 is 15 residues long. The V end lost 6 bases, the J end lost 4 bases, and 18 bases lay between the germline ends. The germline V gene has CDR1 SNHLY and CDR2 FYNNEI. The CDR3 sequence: CASSLGTAKFYGYTF. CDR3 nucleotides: TGTGCCAGCAGCCTAGGGACGGCCAAATTCTATGGCTACACCTTC.

The CDR3 nucleotides are TGTGCCAGCAGCCAGGGGTACGAGCAGTACTTC. Residues: CASSQGYEQYF. The chain combines TRBV3-1 (or the pseudogene TRBV3-2) with TRBJ2-7; no reliable D call. The V end was cut by 3 bases, the J end by 4 bases, with 4 bases between. The V gene's germline CDR1 is LGHDT and CDR2 YNNKEL (reference sequence). The CDR3 spans 11 residues.

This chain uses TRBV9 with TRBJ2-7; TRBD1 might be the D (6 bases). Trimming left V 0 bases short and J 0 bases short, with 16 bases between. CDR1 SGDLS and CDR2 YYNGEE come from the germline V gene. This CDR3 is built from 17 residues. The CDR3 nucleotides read TGTGCCAGCAGCGTAGGACCGGGACACACATTCTCCTACGAGCAGTACTTC. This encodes CASSVGPGHTFSYEQYF.

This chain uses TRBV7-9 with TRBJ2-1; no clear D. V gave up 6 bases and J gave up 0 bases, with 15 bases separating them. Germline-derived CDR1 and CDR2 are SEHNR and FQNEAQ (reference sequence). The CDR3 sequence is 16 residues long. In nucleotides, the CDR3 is TGTGCCAGCAGGCCTCGGACCGGCAGCTCCTACAATGAGCAGTTCTTC. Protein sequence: CASRPRTGSSYNEQFF.

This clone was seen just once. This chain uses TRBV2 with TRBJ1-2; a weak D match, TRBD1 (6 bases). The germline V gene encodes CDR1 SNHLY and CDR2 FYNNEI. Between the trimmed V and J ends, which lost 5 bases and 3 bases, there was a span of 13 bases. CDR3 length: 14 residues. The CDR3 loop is CASSKSSGDYGYTF. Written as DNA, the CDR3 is TGTGCCAGCAGTAAGTCCTCAGGGGACTATGGCTACACCTTC.

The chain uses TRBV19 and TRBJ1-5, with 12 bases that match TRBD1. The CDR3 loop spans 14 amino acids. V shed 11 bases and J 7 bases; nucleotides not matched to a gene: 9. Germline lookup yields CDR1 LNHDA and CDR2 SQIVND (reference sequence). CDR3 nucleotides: TGTGCCTCCACCGGGACAGGGGGCGGGCAGCCCCAGCATTTT. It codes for CASTGTGGGQPQHF. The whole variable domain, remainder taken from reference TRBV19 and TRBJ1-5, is DGGITQSPKYLFRKEGQNVTLSCEQNLNHDAMYWYRQDPGQGLRLIYYSQIVNDFQKGDIAEGYSVSREKKESFPLTVTSAQKNPTAFYLCASTGTGGGQPQHFGDGTRLSIL.

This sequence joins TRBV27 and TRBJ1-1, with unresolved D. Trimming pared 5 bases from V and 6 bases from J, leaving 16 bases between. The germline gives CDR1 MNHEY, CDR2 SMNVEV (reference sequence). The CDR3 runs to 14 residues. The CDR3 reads CASSPLRTASEAFF. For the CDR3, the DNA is TGTGCCAGCAGTCCCCTCCGGACCGCTTCTGAAGCTTTCTTT.

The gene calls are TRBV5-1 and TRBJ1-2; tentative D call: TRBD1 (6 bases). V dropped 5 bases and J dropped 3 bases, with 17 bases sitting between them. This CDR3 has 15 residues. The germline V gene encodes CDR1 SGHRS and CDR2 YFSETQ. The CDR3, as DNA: TGCGCCAGCAGTCGGGGGGCACGGAGCGACTATGGCTACACCTTC. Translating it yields CASSRGARSDYGYTF.

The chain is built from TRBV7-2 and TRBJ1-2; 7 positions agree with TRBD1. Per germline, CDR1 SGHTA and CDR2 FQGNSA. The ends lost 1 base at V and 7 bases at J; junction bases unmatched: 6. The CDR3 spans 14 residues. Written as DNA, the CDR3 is TGTGCCAGCAGCTTAGTGACAGGGCACAGTGGCTACACCTTC. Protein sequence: CASSLVTGHSGYTF.

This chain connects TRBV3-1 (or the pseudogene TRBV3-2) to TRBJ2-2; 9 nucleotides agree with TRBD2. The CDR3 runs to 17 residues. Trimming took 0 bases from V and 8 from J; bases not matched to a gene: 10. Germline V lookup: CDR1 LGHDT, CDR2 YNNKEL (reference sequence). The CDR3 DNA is TGTGCCAGCAGCCAAGATAGAGCGGGGGGCCCAGAGGGGGAGCTGTTTTTT. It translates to CASSQDRAGGPEGELFF.

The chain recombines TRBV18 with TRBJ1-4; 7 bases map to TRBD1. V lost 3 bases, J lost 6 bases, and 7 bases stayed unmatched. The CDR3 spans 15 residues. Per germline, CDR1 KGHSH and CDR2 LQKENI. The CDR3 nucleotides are TGTGCCAGCTCACCGGGGACAGCTGGTGATGAAAAACTGTTTTTT. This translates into CASSPGTAGDEKLFF.

This chain's CDR3 is CASSLSWGPEAFF. The CDR3 nucleotides read TGTGCCAGCAGCTTGTCTTGGGGTCCTGAAGCTTTCTTT. The J gene is TRBJ1-1, the V gene TRBV11-2; no clear D. V shed 3 bases and J shed 6 bases, with 11 bases lying between them. This CDR3 comprises 13 residues. The germline V gene has CDR1 SGHAT and CDR2 FQNNGV. Variable domain in full (rest from reference TRBV11-2 and TRBJ1-1): EAGVAQSPRYKIIEKRQSVAFWCNPISGHATLYWYQQILGQGPKLLIQFQNNGVVDDSQLPKDRFSAERLKGVDSTLKIQPAKLEDSAVYLCASSLSWGPEAFFGQGTRLTVV.

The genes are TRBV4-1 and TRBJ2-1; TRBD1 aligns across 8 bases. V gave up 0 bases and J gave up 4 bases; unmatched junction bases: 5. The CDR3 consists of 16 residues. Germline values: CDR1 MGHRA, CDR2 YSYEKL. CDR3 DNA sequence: TGCGCCAGCAGCCAAGAGAACAGGGGGTTTTACAATGAGCAGTTCTTC. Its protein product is CASSQENRGFYNEQFF.

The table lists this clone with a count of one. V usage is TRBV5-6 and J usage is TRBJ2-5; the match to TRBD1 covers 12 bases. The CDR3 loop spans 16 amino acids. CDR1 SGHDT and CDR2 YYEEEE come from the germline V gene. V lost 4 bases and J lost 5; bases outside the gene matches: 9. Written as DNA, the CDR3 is TGTGCCAGCAGCCCGGGACAGGGGGCGGCCCACGAGACCCAGTACTTC. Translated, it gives CASSPGQGAAHETQYF.

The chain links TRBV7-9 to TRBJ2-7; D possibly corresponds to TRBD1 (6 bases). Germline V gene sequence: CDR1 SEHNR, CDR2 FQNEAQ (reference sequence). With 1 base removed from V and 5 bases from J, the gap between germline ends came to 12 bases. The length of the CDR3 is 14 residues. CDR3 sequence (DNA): TGTGCCAGCAGCTTAGGACAGGCCCGGGACGAGCAGTACTTC. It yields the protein CASSLGQARDEQYF. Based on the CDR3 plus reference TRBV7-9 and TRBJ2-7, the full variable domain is DTGVSQNPRHKITKRGQNVTFRCDPISEHNRLYWYRQTLGQGPEFLTYFQNEAQLEKSRLLSDRFSAERPKGSFSTLEIQRTEQGDSAMYLCASSLGQARDEQYFGPGTRLTVT.